This TCR beta chain is drawn from a study of T cells in Graves' hyperthyroidism and ophthalmopathy. Amplification yielded TCR beta CDR3 regions, with RNA transcripts as the source. First-round RT-PCR of the TCR CDR3 relied on the HTBI primer set. From the multiplex PCR reads, TCRdb called clonotypes with MiXCR, one entry per CDR3 protein. Seen here are about 360,000 distinct CDR3 sequences, about 19% observed once, and the top ten hold about 4%. When ophthalmopathy did not progress within 18 months, Graves' hyperthyroidism was considered stable. Patients were excluded for uncontrolled infection, other autoimmune disease, pregnancy or lactation. Clinical symptoms, serum thyroxine, TRAb, thyroid ultrasound and orbital computed tomography established diagnosis. This clonotype was found many times. Germline V gene data show CDR1 as DFQATT and CDR2 as SNEGSKA (reference sequence). The CDR3 extends over 14 amino acids. Trimming cost V 6 bases and J 0 bases; bases outside gene matches: 5.

This TCR derives from a woman younger than 35 with Graves' hyperthyroidism. The chain combines TRBV20-1 with TRBJ1-1; 9 positions agree with TRBD1. The sequencing input was blood. The CDR3 bases are TGCAGTGCCACTACAGGGGGCGTGAACACTGAAGCTTTCTTT. This codes for CSATTGGVNTEAFF.